A selection of T cell receptor beta chains follows, all from one sample in a study of early T cells in non-severe SARS-CoV-2 infection. One entry per CDR3 protein results from TCRdb running MiXCR on the 5' RACE reads. This sample yields over 25,000 distinct CDR3 sequences, of which 4.5% to 6% are seen a single time; 0.92% belongs to the top ten. Input material: whole blood. These receptor sequences come from an adult who was a healthcare worker with PCR-confirmed SARS-CoV-2 infection or an uninfected control (not recorded which). Each CDR3 is given with its conserved first and last residue. The order of the fields is CDR3 protein, CDR3 DNA, clone size, V gene, J gene, D gene. The D gene is left open where the match is weak. Expanded clones are given a class, and other clones once, few, many or no size at all.

CASLEGARADTQYF	TGCGCCAGCCTCGAGGGGGCACGGGCAGATACGCAGTATTTT	few	TRBV10-2	TRBJ2-3	TRBD1
CASSTPTGPLEKLFF	TGTGCCAGCAGCACCCCGACAGGACCCCTTGAAAAACTGTTTTTT	-	TRBV7-6	TRBJ1-4	-
CASKKQTGAGELFF	TGTGCCAGCAAGAAACAGACAGGTGCCGGGGAGCTGTTTTTT	many	TRBV6-5	TRBJ2-2	-
CATSLSSSYEQYF	TGTGCCACCAGTCTGAGTAGCTCCTACGAGCAGTACTTC	-	TRBV15	TRBJ2-7	-
CATSRQGGNNEQFF	TGTGCCACCAGCAGACAGGGGGGGAACAATGAGCAGTTCTTC	many	TRBV15	TRBJ2-1	-
CASSPVTSAYYNEQFF	TGTGCCAGCTCACCCGTGACTAGCGCCTACTACAATGAGCAGTTCTTC	few	TRBV18	TRBJ2-1	TRBD2
CASSLAGRGQNGYTF	TGTGCCAGCAGCTTAGCGGGCAGGGGGCAAAATGGCTACACCTTC	many	TRBV7-9	TRBJ1-2	TRBD1
CATSDFQGLEQFF	TGTGCCACCAGTGATTTTCAGGGGCTGGAGCAGTTCTTC	-	TRBV24-1	TRBJ2-1	-
CASSVAESGLRSDTQYF	TGTGCCAGCAGCGTAGCTGAAAGCGGTCTTCGGTCAGATACGCAGTATTTT	-	TRBV9	TRBJ2-3	-
CASKEQGHEQYF	TGTGCCAGCAAGGAGCAGGGTCACGAGCAGTACTTC	many	TRBV2	TRBJ2-7	-
CASSPIRPTGRHYNEQFF	TGTGCCAGCAGCCCGATCCGGCCCACAGGGAGGCATTACAATGAGCAGTTCTTC	medium-sized	TRBV7-6	TRBJ2-1	-
CASSDRDNEQFF	TGTGCCAGCAGTGACAGGGACAATGAGCAGTTCTTC	few	TRBV6-4	TRBJ2-1	-
CATSKFVATRGNEQFF	TGTGCCACCAGCAAGTTCGTAGCGACTAGAGGCAATGAGCAGTTCTTC	many	TRBV15	TRBJ2-1	-
CASSSNRGLITEAFF	TGTGCCAGCAGTTCCAACAGGGGGCTGATCACTGAAGCTTTCTTT	few	TRBV12-3/TRBV12-4	TRBJ1-1	TRBD1
CSVGGLGETQYF	TGCAGCGTTGGAGGACTAGGGGAGACCCAGTACTTC	few	TRBV29-1	TRBJ2-5	TRBD2
CASSGQGGNEQFF	TGTGCCAGCAGCGGACAGGGAGGCAATGAGCAGTTCTTC	many	TRBV13	TRBJ2-1	TRBD1
CASSLAPQKGYTF	TGTGCCAGCAGCTTAGCGCCCCAAAAGGGCTACACCTTC	many	TRBV7-8	TRBJ1-2	-
CASSVSGSGNQPQHF	TGTGCCAGCAGCGTGAGCGGCTCGGGCAATCAGCCCCAGCATTTT	-	TRBV9	TRBJ1-5	-
CASSYYRDSTDTQYF	TGTGCCAGCAGCTACTACAGGGATAGCACAGATACGCAGTATTTT	many	TRBV5-4	TRBJ2-3	-
CASSYGWSGWNNEQFF	TGTGCCAGCAGTTACGGGTGGAGCGGGTGGAACAATGAGCAGTTCTTC	few	TRBV6-2/TRBV6-3	TRBJ2-1	-
CASRLGGANTEAFF	TGTGCCAGCCGCCTTGGAGGGGCCAACACTGAAGCTTTCTTT	many	TRBV28	TRBJ1-1	-
CSAQDPKLDYNEQFF	TGCAGTGCTCAGGACCCAAAACTCGACTACAATGAGCAGTTCTTC	many	TRBV20-1	TRBJ2-1	-
CASSTDRVTNEKLFF	TGTGCCAGCAGCACGGACAGGGTCACTAATGAAAAACTGTTTTTT	-	TRBV7-2	TRBJ1-4	TRBD1
CASSPSSGAKETQYF	TGTGCCAGCAGCCCTTCGAGTGGGGCCAAAGAGACCCAGTACTTC	-	TRBV7-9	TRBJ2-5	-
CASSLLGSVVNEQFF	TGTGCCAGCAGCCTCCTCGGATCAGTGGTTAATGAGCAGTTCTTC	few	TRBV11-2	TRBJ2-1	-
CAIRGDPYNEQFF	TGTGCCATCAGGGGGGACCCCTACAATGAGCAGTTCTTC	-	TRBV10-3	TRBJ2-1	-
CASRGRSANQPQHF	TGTGCCAGTCGAGGTCGGAGTGCAAATCAGCCCCAGCATTTT	medium-sized	TRBV6-2/TRBV6-3	TRBJ1-5	-
CASSYGDNNQPQHF	TGTGCCAGCAGCTACGGGGACAATAATCAGCCCCAGCATTTT	many	TRBV9	TRBJ1-5	-
CASSSLGQGAYGYTF	TGTGCCAGTAGTTCCCTAGGACAGGGGGCCTATGGCTACACCTTC	many	TRBV19	TRBJ1-2	TRBD1
CRGDRVNPSDYEQYF	TGCAGGGGAGACAGGGTGAATCCTTCTGACTACGAGCAGTACTTC	-	TRBV20-1	TRBJ2-7	TRBD1
CASSTGGRAYEQYF	TGTGCCAGCAGCACCGGCGGGAGGGCCTACGAGCAGTACTTC	many	TRBV6-5	TRBJ2-7	TRBD2
CATSDSRADDPYEQYF	TGTGCCACCAGTGATTCTCGGGCTGACGACCCCTACGAGCAGTACTTC	many	TRBV24-1	TRBJ2-7	-
CASSSRTSGRDTQYF	TGTGCCAGCAGTTCAAGGACTAGCGGGAGGGATACGCAGTATTTT	many	TRBV28	TRBJ2-3	TRBD2
CASKGGTGGTDTQYF	TGTGCCAGTAAGGGGGGGACAGGGGGCACAGATACGCAGTATTTT	-	TRBV12-3/TRBV12-4	TRBJ2-3	TRBD1
CASSLRFPSGASTDTQYF	TGTGCCAGCAGTTTACGTTTTCCGTCCGGGGCTAGCACAGATACGCAGTATTTT	many	TRBV27	TRBJ2-3	-
CASRSSGIPYEQYF	TGTGCCAGCAGATCTTCAGGGATTCCCTACGAGCAGTACTTC	few	TRBV13	TRBJ2-7	-
CASSLCITDTSTEAFF	TGTGCCAGCAGTTTATGCATTACGGACACATCCACTGAAGCTTTCTTT	many	TRBV28	TRBJ1-1	-
CASSLEGTDTQYF	TGTGCCAGCAGTTTAGAAGGCACAGATACGCAGTATTTT	few	TRBV27	TRBJ2-3	-
CASSRDFRTDTQYF	TGTGCCAGCAGCCGGGACTTCCGCACAGATACGCAGTATTTT	many	TRBV7-6	TRBJ2-3	-
CASSHSSGDMGDTQYF	TGCGCCAGCAGCCACTCTTCAGGGGATATGGGGGATACGCAGTATTTT	-	TRBV4-1	TRBJ2-3	-
CASSLSGPRKEQYF	TGTGCCAGCAGTTTGTCCGGACCCCGCAAAGAGCAGTACTTC	medium-sized	TRBV12-3/TRBV12-4	TRBJ2-7	-
CASSWGAPTSGYTF	TGTGCCAGCAGTTGGGGCGCGCCTACCTCCGGCTACACCTTC	many	TRBV12-3/TRBV12-4	TRBJ1-2	-
CASSPASGYMNTEAFF	TGTGCCAGCAGCCCGGCGTCAGGGTATATGAACACTGAAGCTTTCTTT	many	TRBV7-9	TRBJ1-1	-
CSVAGAHSYEQYF	TGCAGCGTTGCAGGGGCGCACTCCTACGAGCAGTACTTC	many	TRBV29-1	TRBJ2-7	-
CASRPTGPGGYTF	TGTGCCAGCAGGCCTACAGGACCAGGCGGCTACACCTTC	few	TRBV7-2	TRBJ1-2	-
CAWSLRGLNPYNEQFF	TGTGCCTGGAGTTTAAGGGGGCTGAATCCCTACAATGAGCAGTTCTTC	many	TRBV30	TRBJ2-1	TRBD1